Listed here are 2 T cell receptor beta chains from one sample, sequenced in a study of cytomegalovirus exposure and HLA in healthy donors. Vbeta (60) and Jbeta (13) primers were used in the PCR. The table came from immunoSEQ multiplex PCR; TCRdb's copy has only in-frame clones and leaves some out. The data contain about 140,000 clones, around 80% of them singletons. The specimen was PBMCs. The receptors here all came from a man aged 35 to 55 in good health and CMV-seronegative.

The rearrangement joins TRBV4-2 to TRBJ2-7; D unresolved. Trimming removed 0 bases from V and 1 base from J, with 7 bases in between. The CDR3 consists of 14 residues. Germline values: CDR1 LGHNA, CDR2 YNFKEQ. The CDR3: CASSQEAPSYEQYF. In nucleotides, the CDR3 is TGTGCCAGCAGCCAAGAAGCCCCTTCCTACGAGCAGTACTTC.

The chain uses TRBV18 and TRBJ2-1; TRBD2 matches 7 bases. Germline V CDR1 and CDR2: KGHSH, LQKENI. V was pared by 3 bases and J by 2 bases, with 7 bases of the junction left unmatched. This CDR3 has 16 residues. CDR3 coding DNA: TGTGCCAGCTCACCTGGGGGGACTAACCCCTACAATGAGCAGTTCTTC. This gives the protein CASSPGGTNPYNEQFF.